This TCR beta chain came from a study of cytomegalovirus exposure and HLA in healthy donors. Comment on this clone: No antigen is known for it.

CDR1 WSHSY and CDR2 SAAADI come from the germline V gene. This CDR3 comprises 14 residues. V lost 6 bases to trimming and J lost 7 bases; unmatched junction nucleotides: 6. Overall study findings and caveats: Fewer N-insertions (relative to the roughly 660-donor mean) were reportedly seen in an Asian-associated ancestry cluster in a later analysis. Later analysis identified several of the most significant clusters that appeared linked to common viral pathogens. Rare TCR sequences predominated, though certain public TCRs were found in many donors. One variant, a missense change in DCLRE1C, was linked in a later analysis to TCR beta V- and J-gene trimming.

PCR used 60 Vbeta primers and 13 Jbeta primers. Data came from immunoSEQ multiplex PCR; TCRdb stores just in-frame clones and leaves some out. The sample shows roughly 120,000 clones, 82% of them seen only once. This chain joins TRBV10-2 and TRBJ2-5, with 12 bases matching TRBD2. The sequenced material came from PBMCs. This TCR derives from a male donor in good health and CMV-seropositive. The CDR3 reads CASSAASGGGTQYF. DNA of the CDR3: TGCGCCAGCAGCGCCGCTAGCGGGGGGGGGACCCAGTACTTC.